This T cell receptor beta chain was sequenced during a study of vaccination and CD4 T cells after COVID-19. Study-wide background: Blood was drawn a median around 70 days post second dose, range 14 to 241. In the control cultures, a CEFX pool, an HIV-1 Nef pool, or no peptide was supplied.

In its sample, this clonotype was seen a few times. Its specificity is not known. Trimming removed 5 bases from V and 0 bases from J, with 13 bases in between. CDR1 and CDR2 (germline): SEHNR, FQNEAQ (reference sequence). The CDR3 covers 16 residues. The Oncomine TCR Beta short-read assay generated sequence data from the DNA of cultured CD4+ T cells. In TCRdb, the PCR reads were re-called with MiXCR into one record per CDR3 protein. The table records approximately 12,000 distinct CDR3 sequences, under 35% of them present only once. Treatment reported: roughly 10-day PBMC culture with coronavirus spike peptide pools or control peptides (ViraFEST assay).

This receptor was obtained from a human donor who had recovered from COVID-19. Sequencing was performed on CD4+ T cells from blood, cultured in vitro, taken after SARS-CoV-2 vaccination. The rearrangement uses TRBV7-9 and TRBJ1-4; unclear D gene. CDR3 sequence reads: CASSPMMPATNEKLFF. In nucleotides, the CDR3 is TGTGCCAGCAGCCCCATGATGCCAGCAACTAATGAAAAACTGTTTTTT. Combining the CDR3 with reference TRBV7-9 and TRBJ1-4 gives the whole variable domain DTGVSQNPRHKITKRGQNVTFRCDPISEHNRLYWYRQTLGQGPEFLTYFQNEAQLEKSRLLSDRFSAERPKGSFSTLEIQRTEQGDSAMYLCASSPMMPATNEKLFFGSGTQLSVL.